The 18 T cell receptor beta chains given below trace back to one sample, sequenced in a study of T cells after yellow fever vaccination. TCRdb recomputed calls from the 5' RACE reads with MiXCR, one row per CDR3 protein. The sample contains a few hundred thousand distinct CDR3 sequences, roughly 3.7% of which appear only once. Sequenced here: PBMCs, sampled 15 days after the yellow fever booster vaccination. All receptors derive from a man between 18 and 29 years old who received the YFV17D yellow fever vaccine.

This clonotype occurred many times. This chain uses TRBV9 with TRBJ2-1; D is perhaps TRBD2 (5 bases). V lost 3 bases to trimming and J lost 3 bases, with 13 bases between them. The germline gives CDR1 SGDLS, CDR2 YYNGEE. There are 15 residues in the CDR3. CDR3 bases: TGTGCCAGCAGCGGGGCGGTCGGGGACTACAATGAGCAGTTCTTC. Translation gives CASSGAVGDYNEQFF. The full variable domain, completed using reference TRBV9 and TRBJ2-1, is DSGVTQTPKHLITATGQRVTLRCSPRSGDLSVYWYQQSLDQGLQFLIQYYNGEERAKGNILERFSAQQFPDLHSELNLSSLELGDSALYFCASSGAVGDYNEQFFGPGTRLTVL.

This clonotype was observed at least ten times. The chain joins TRBV6-1 to TRBJ1-3; perhaps TRBD1 as D (6 bases). CDR3 length: 15 amino acids. Germline values: CDR1 MNHNS, CDR2 SASEGT. The V and J ends lost 6 bases and 0 bases respectively, with 12 bases between them. The CDR3 spells CASRNAGASGNTIYF. The CDR3, as DNA: TGTGCCAGCAGGAATGCAGGGGCCTCTGGAAACACCATATATTTT.

This clonotype was detected ten times or more. The chain recombines TRBV7-8 with TRBJ1-5; D is unclear. This CDR3 has 15 residues. V was cut by 4 bases and J by 4 bases, with 14 bases left in between. Germline-derived CDR1 and CDR2 are SGHVS and FQNEAQ. In nucleotides, the CDR3 is TGTGCCAGCAGCTCCTACGACCCCGGGAATCAGCCCCAGCATTTT. It specifies CASSSYDPGNQPQHF. The full variable domain, with the rest looked up from reference TRBV7-8 and TRBJ1-5, is GAGVSQSPRYKVAKRGQDVALRCDPISGHVSLFWYQQALGQGPEFLTYFQNEAQLDKSGLPSDRFFAERPEGSVSTLKIQRTQQEDSAVYLCASSSYDPGNQPQHFGDGTRLSIL.

This clonotype was detected many times. The gene calls are TRBV19 and TRBJ2-7; 7 positions match TRBD1. The CDR3 runs 14 residues. Germline V gene data show CDR1 as LNHDA and CDR2 as SQIVND (reference sequence). V lost 5 bases, J lost 0 bases, and 4 bases stayed unmatched. The CDR3: CASSHQGVSYEQYF. The CDR3 nucleotides are TGTGCCAGTAGTCACCAGGGGGTCTCCTACGAGCAGTACTTC.

This clonotype was recorded many times. The chain carries TRBV5-1 and TRBJ2-3; 8 bases are shared with TRBD2. V lost 2 bases and J lost 7; bases outside the gene matches: 9. CDR3 length: 15 residues. Germline V gene sequence: CDR1 SGHRS, CDR2 YFSETQ. The chain's CDR3 is CASSFKRGIANTQYF. The CDR3 bases are TGCGCCAGCAGCTTTAAGCGGGGGATCGCGAATACGCAGTATTTT.

This clonotype was seen ten or more times. V and J are TRBV5-1 and TRBJ2-1, with D unclear. CDR1 and CDR2 (germline): SGHRS, YFSETQ. V dropped 0 bases and J dropped 6 bases, with 7 bases sitting between them. The CDR3 extends over 13 amino acids. This CDR3 reads CASSLGPTNEQFF. CDR3 DNA sequence: TGCGCCAGCAGCTTGGGACCAACCAATGAGCAGTTCTTC.

In this sample, this clonotype turned up a few times. This chain uses TRBV27 with TRBJ2-3, with TRBD1 identical over 7 bases. Trimming at V came to 3 bases and at J to 3 bases, leaving 6 bases not matched to a gene. There are 15 residues in the CDR3. Per the germline V gene, CDR1 is MNHEY and CDR2 is SMNVEV (reference sequence). The DNA for the CDR3 is TGTGCCAGCAGTTTCTACAGGGGTTCGACAGATACGCAGTATTTT. It specifies CASSFYRGSTDTQYF.

This clonotype was seen ten or more times. The V call is TRBV5-5, the J call TRBJ1-5; D ambiguous. The CDR3 extends over 13 amino acids. With 0 bases removed from V and 4 bases from J, the gap between germline ends came to 5 bases. Per germline, CDR1 SGHKS and CDR2 YYEKEE (reference sequence). The DNA for the CDR3 is TGTGCCAGCAGCTTGGGTGCTAATCAGCCCCAGCATTTT. It specifies CASSLGANQPQHF.

The chain uses TRBV14 and TRBJ2-2, with 8 bases matching TRBD1. The CDR3 length is 16 residues. The germline V gene has CDR1 SGHDN and CDR2 FVKESK. The J segment lost 6 bases and the V segment lost 1 base, leaving 7 bases of the junction unmatched. The CDR3 protein is CASSQGWTGRPGELFF. The CDR3 region has the DNA TGTGCCAGCAGCCAAGGGTGGACAGGGAGACCCGGGGAGCTGTTTTTT.

This clonotype was observed many times. The chain uses TRBV6-5 and TRBJ2-1; the D call may be TRBD1 or TRBD2 (5 bases each). The V end lost 6 bases, the J end lost 0 bases, and 9 bases lay between the germline ends. Germline-derived CDR1 and CDR2 are MNHEY and SVGAGI. This CDR3 comprises 14 residues. The CDR3: CASRPGLSYNEQFF. The DNA for the CDR3 is TGTGCCAGCAGACCGGGGCTCTCCTACAATGAGCAGTTCTTC.

This clonotype came up many times. The V and J genes are TRBV7-9 and TRBJ1-1; D is possibly TRBD1 (5 bases). V lost 6 bases and J 0 bases, leaving 20 bases between the germline ends. In germline, CDR1 is SEHNR, CDR2 FQNEAQ (reference sequence). This CDR3 has 17 residues. CDR3 in DNA: TGTGCCAGCAGTTATGGGCCGGGACGGCGCATGAACACTGAAGCTTTCTTT. Amino acid sequence: CASSYGPGRRMNTEAFF.

This clonotype has ten or more counts. The V call is TRBV7-2, the J call TRBJ1-2, with 7 positions matching TRBD1. The junction had 7 bases not matched to a gene; V was cut back by 5 bases and J by 4 bases. The CDR3 is 14 amino acids. Germline CDR1 SGHTA, CDR2 FQGNSA. CDR3 in DNA: TGTGCCAGCAGCCCCCGACAGGGTTTCTATGGCTACACCTTC. It is translated as CASSPRQGFYGYTF. The variable domain in full, with the rest retrieved from reference TRBV7-2 and TRBJ1-2, is GAGVSQSPSNKVTEKGKDVELRCDPISGHTALYWYRQSLGQGLEFLIYFQGNSAPDKSGLPSDRFSAERTGGSVSTLTIQRTQQEDSAVYLCASSPRQGFYGYTFGSGTRLTVV.

This clonotype was recorded a few times. The chain is built from TRBV18 and TRBJ1-1, with 7 bases lining up with TRBD1. Germline values: CDR1 KGHSH, CDR2 LQKENI. The CDR3 contains 15 residues. With V trimmed by 2 bases and J by 3 bases, 6 bases remained unmatched. The CDR3 bases are TGTGCCAGCTCACCAAGTGACAGGGTTCACACTGAAGCTTTCTTT. Translated, it gives CASSPSDRVHTEAFF.

This clonotype has ten or more counts. The J gene is TRBJ2-5, the V gene TRBV20-1, with 12 bases that match TRBD2. The CDR3 extends over 14 amino acids. Germline loops: CDR1 DFQATT, CDR2 SNEGSKA (reference sequence). The CDR3 coding sequence is TGCAGCCCGACTAGCGGGGGTTTCCAAGAGACCCAGTACTTC. It is translated as CSPTSGGFQETQYF.

At least ten counts were recorded for this clonotype. The chain carries TRBV6-5 and TRBJ2-3, with TRBD2 identical over 7 bases. The CDR3 runs to 14 residues. CDR1 is MNHEY and CDR2 is SVGAGI in the germline V gene. With 4 bases clipped from V and 4 bases from J, the junction kept 5 bases outside the gene matches. CDR3 DNA sequence: TGTGCCAGCAGTTGGCGGGGGTTACCAGATACGCAGTATTTT. Translated, it gives CASSWRGLPDTQYF.

The rearrangement links TRBV5-5 to TRBJ2-5, with D hard to call. The CDR3 consists of 17 residues. Trimming stripped 2 bases from V and 1 base from J, with 18 bases between. The germline gives CDR1 SGHKS, CDR2 YYEKEE (reference sequence). CDR3 loop: CASSFRLGSLFQETQYF. CDR3 sequence (DNA): TGTGCCAGCAGCTTCCGGTTGGGCAGTCTCTTCCAAGAGACCCAGTACTTC.

This sequence joins TRBV30 and TRBJ1-2; D is perhaps TRBD1 (6 bases). This CDR3 spans 12 amino acids. Germline V gives CDR1 GTSNPN, CDR2 SVGIG (reference sequence). With 0 bases removed from V and 7 bases from J, the gap between germline ends came to 9 bases. The CDR3 is CAWSVVGGGYTF. The CDR3 region has the DNA TGTGCCTGGAGTGTAGTAGGGGGTGGCTACACCTTC. The full variable domain, completed using reference TRBV30 and TRBJ1-2, is SQTIHQWPATLVQPVGSPLSLECTVEGTSNPNLYWYRQAAGRGLQLLFYSVGIGQISSEVPQNLSASRPQDRQFILSSKKLLLSDSGFYLCAWSVVGGGYTFGSGTRLTVV.

This clonotype was detected ten times or more. The V gene is TRBV7-2, the J gene TRBJ2-3; maybe TRBD2 (7 bases). The germline V and J ends were trimmed by 0 bases and 0 bases, with 13 bases remaining between them. Per germline, CDR1 SGHTA and CDR2 FQGNSA. CDR3 length: 17 residues. CDR3 nucleotides: TGTGCCAGCAGCTTAGCGCTGGGGGGGCCGAGCACAGATACGCAGTATTTT. The encoded protein is CASSLALGGPSTDTQYF.